Following are 11 T cell receptor beta chains from one sample sequenced in a study of blood T cell repertoires in COVID-19. The data were produced by immunoSEQ multiplex PCR, yet TCRdb's version contains in-frame clones alone and is incomplete. The sample contains roughly 88,000 clones, roughly 80% of which appear only once. Source material: peripheral blood. These receptors all stem from a woman aged 80 or older with active or convalescent COVID-19.

The J gene is TRBJ1-6, the V gene TRBV5-4; possible D gene TRBD1, 6 bases. This CDR3 has 14 amino acids. Germline CDR1 and CDR2: SGHNT and YYREEE (reference sequence). V was pared by 5 bases and J by 7 bases, with 13 bases between. The CDR3 DNA reads TGTGCCAGCAGGTTCACAGGGCACAATTCACCCCTCCACTTT. This encodes CASRFTGHNSPLHF.

The chain recombines TRBV14 with TRBJ2-2; D not resolved. V was trimmed by 1 base and J by 3 bases, leaving 3 bases between them. This CDR3 is 13 amino acids long. Germline V gene sequence: CDR1 SGHDN, CDR2 FVKESK. The CDR3 nucleotides are TGTGCCAGCAGCCAAGCGGACACCGGGGAGCTGTTTTTT. The encoded protein is CASSQADTGELFF.

This chain links TRBV7-3 with TRBJ2-1; 8 nucleotides line up with TRBD2. Unmatched junction bases numbered 13, after V lost 5 bases and J lost 7 bases. CDR3 length: 16 amino acids. CDR1 SGHTA and CDR2 FQGTGA come from the germline V gene. CDR3 amino acids: CASSPLGLAPGNEQFF. CDR3 nucleotide sequence: TGTGCCAGCAGCCCCTTAGGACTAGCCCCGGGGAATGAGCAGTTCTTC.

The J gene is TRBJ1-4, the V gene TRBV19; D is possibly TRBD1 (6 bases). The germline CDR1 and CDR2 sequences are LNHDA and SQIVND (reference sequence). The CDR3 totals 17 residues. Trimming removed 1 base from V and 8 bases from J, with 20 bases in between. As DNA, the CDR3 is TGTGCCAGTAGTATAGGGTTCGGGACACCTCAAATGGAAAAACTGTTTTTT. Translation: CASSIGFGTPQMEKLFF.

This clone was recorded a few times. This rearrangement joins TRBV6-6 to TRBJ1-2, with 12 bases matching TRBD1. V lost 4 bases to trimming and J lost 6 bases; unmatched junction nucleotides: 6. Per germline, CDR1 MNHNY and CDR2 SVGAGI (reference sequence). This CDR3 is built from 15 residues. The CDR3 region is CASSSRDRGRDGYTF. The CDR3 coding sequence is TGTGCCAGCAGTTCACGGGACAGGGGGCGGGATGGCTACACCTTC.

The chain joins TRBV2 to TRBJ1-5; possible D gene TRBD1, 6 bases. Trimming shortened V by 3 bases and J by 7 bases, and 13 bases separated the two germline ends. The CDR3 runs 14 residues. Germline CDR1 reads SNHLY; CDR2 reads FYNNEI. CDR3 nucleotide sequence: TGTGCCAGCAGTGACAGGGGTAAGTGGCAGCCCCAGCATTTT. Amino acid sequence: CASSDRGKWQPQHF.

The chain links TRBV6-2 or TRBV6-3 to TRBJ2-7; TRBD1 is a possible D gene (5 bases). The CDR3 runs 15 residues. V gave up 2 bases and J gave up 2 bases, with 13 bases separating them. Germline V gene sequence: CDR1 MNHEY, CDR2 SVGEGT. CDR3 residues: CASSYEYQGTYEQYF. CDR3 coding DNA: TGTGCCAGCAGTTACGAGTACCAGGGCACCTACGAGCAGTACTTC.

The chain couples TRBV27 to TRBJ1-6, with 7 positions matching TRBD1. In germline, CDR1 is MNHEY, CDR2 SMNVEV (reference sequence). With 5 bases clipped from V and 8 bases from J, the junction kept 6 bases outside the gene matches. The CDR3 has 14 residues. In DNA form, the CDR3 reads TGTGCCAGCAGTATCAGACAGGGTTATTCACCCCTCCACTTT. Translating gives CASSIRQGYSPLHF.

This clone was detected only once. The rearrangement uses TRBV4-1 and TRBJ2-1; 10 bases are a match to TRBD2. The CDR3 is 18 residues long. In germline, CDR1 is MGHRA, CDR2 YSYEKL. V dropped 2 bases and J dropped 9; count of bases not matched to a gene: 16. The CDR3 region is CASSQRPGGEAGGLEQFF. CDR3 nucleotide sequence: TGCGCCAGCAGCCAACGTCCGGGAGGGGAAGCGGGGGGGCTTGAGCAGTTCTTC.

This clone was seen more than once but under ten times. The chain links TRBV19 to TRBJ1-5; 8 positions match TRBD1. This CDR3 is 16 amino acids long. The germline V gene has CDR1 LNHDA and CDR2 SQIVND (reference sequence). V dropped 6 bases and J dropped 2; count of bases not matched to a gene: 9. The chain's CDR3 is CASSQTGVIGNQPQHF. The CDR3 DNA reads as TGTGCCAGTAGCCAGACAGGGGTGATTGGCAATCAGCCCCAGCATTTT.

This clone was seen a handful of times. This chain joins TRBV5-6 and TRBJ1-2; perhaps TRBD1 as D (6 bases). This CDR3 is 17 amino acids long. Germline CDR1 SGHDT, CDR2 YYEEEE. V lost 2 bases to trimming and J lost 4 bases, with 21 bases between them. The DNA of the CDR3 is TGTGCCAGCAGCTTACAAGGAAGGTCAGGGGTCTTCTATGGCTACACCTTC. Amino acids: CASSLQGRSGVFYGYTF.